This TCR beta chain emerged from a study of T cell responses to AZD1222 COVID-19 vaccine. Overall study findings and caveats: A mostly white British donor set with more females was recruited, and clonal diversity was possibly underestimated. CD4 TCRs covered the whole spike, strongest at regions 160-218 and 743-854. Of the AZD1222 recipients, only 5 to 7 were seropositive at baseline. Recipients of two AZD1222 doses showed rising Spike-specific TCR breadth and depth.

Sequencing was performed with immunoSEQ multiplex PCR; in TCRdb, only in-frame clones are kept and a portion is missing. The data show some 200,000 clones, approximately 92% seen once. CDR1 and CDR2 from the germline V gene are SGHRS and YFSETQ. This CDR3 is built from 15 residues. V shed 0 bases and J shed 4 bases, with 13 bases lying between them. About this clone: Antigen specificity is unknown.

The sequence was collected from an adult in good health. The chain joins TRBV5-1 to TRBJ1-2; maybe TRBD1 (5 bases). The sequencing here drew on peripheral blood, taken on day 0 of AZD1222 vaccination. The CDR3 DNA is TGCGCCAGCAGCTTGGAAGCAGGGCCTTTCTATGGCTACACCTTC. Translated: CASSLEAGPFYGYTF.